Sequencing of this T cell receptor beta chain was carried out in a study of blood T cells in healthy people across ages. The CDR3 runs to 16 residues. Trimming at V came to 4 bases and at J to 0 bases, leaving 8 bases not matched to a gene. Looked up from germline, CDR1 is KGHSH and CDR2 is LQKENI. A sample-barcoded 5' primer and a J-beta primer mix were used in a second PCR of roughly 7 to 12 cycles. TCRdb called the 5' RACE reads again in MiXCR, with one record for every CDR3 protein. The sample has about 670,000 distinct CDR3 sequences, over 40% seen once. This TCR derives from a man at least 80 years old in good health. The sample comprised blood. V and J are TRBV18 and TRBJ1-1, with TRBD1 matching 7 bases. This CDR3 is CASSLQVGQMNTEAFF. CDR3 bases: TGTGCCAGCTCACTCCAGGTGGGACAGATGAACACTGAAGCTTTCTTT.